These T cell receptor beta chains were read from a single sample in a study of blood T cell repertoires in COVID-19. Here immunoSEQ multiplex PCR was the method, and the copy in TCRdb shows in-frame clones only, minus some. The sample gives about 330,000 clones, about 92% of which show up once; about a fifth is in the top ten. Specimen: PBMCs or T cells enriched from blood (not recorded which). These receptors were obtained from a woman in her 30s who had recovered from COVID-19. Each CDR3 is given with its conserved first and last residue. Clone size, where shown, is once, few, many, or a class for clones that have expanded.

j_gene: TRBJ2-7; abundance: -; v_gene: TRBV3-1/TRBV3-2; CDR3aa: CASSQDGLAESSYEQYF
j_gene: TRBJ2-6; abundance: -; v_gene: TRBV4-3; CDR3aa: CASSQDYREIYSGANVLTF
j_gene: TRBJ2-5; abundance: -; v_gene: TRBV7-3; CDR3aa: CASSPGQGVSETQYF
j_gene: TRBJ2-5; abundance: -; v_gene: TRBV3-1/TRBV3-2; CDR3aa: CASSPSRGLETQYF
j_gene: TRBJ1-1; abundance: -; v_gene: TRBV5-4; CDR3aa: CASSKGQGGMNTEAFF
j_gene: TRBJ2-7; abundance: -; v_gene: TRBV3-1/TRBV3-2; CDR3aa: CASSQGTAPYEQYF
j_gene: TRBJ2-1; abundance: -; v_gene: TRBV4-3; CDR3aa: CASSQELSSNEQFF
j_gene: TRBJ2-7; abundance: -; v_gene: TRBV7-2; CDR3aa: CASRRGRAYEQYF
j_gene: TRBJ2-5; abundance: -; v_gene: TRBV5-4; CDR3aa: CASSLPRGTQYF
j_gene: TRBJ2-3; abundance: few; v_gene: TRBV7-2; CDR3aa: CASSLRLAGDTQYF
j_gene: TRBJ2-3; abundance: -; v_gene: TRBV25-1; CDR3aa: CASSGQSRAHTQYF
j_gene: TRBJ2-3; abundance: -; v_gene: TRBV24-1; CDR3aa: CATSYTSGGGTDTQYF
j_gene: TRBJ2-1; abundance: -; v_gene: TRBV2; CDR3aa: CASSDYLSNEQFF
j_gene: TRBJ1-2; abundance: -; v_gene: TRBV12-3/TRBV12-4; CDR3aa: CASRQQGVGGYTF
j_gene: TRBJ2-3; abundance: once; v_gene: TRBV7-3; CDR3aa: CASSSTSGTQYF
j_gene: TRBJ2-1; abundance: -; v_gene: TRBV6-5; CDR3aa: CASPAGYEQFF
j_gene: TRBJ1-2; abundance: -; v_gene: TRBV6-1; CDR3aa: CASSEALRPLGGYTF
j_gene: TRBJ2-7; abundance: -; v_gene: TRBV18; CDR3aa: CASSPMDSTNEQYF
j_gene: TRBJ2-7; abundance: -; v_gene: TRBV24-1; CDR3aa: CATSAGGSTYEQYF
j_gene: TRBJ2-1; abundance: -; v_gene: TRBV27; CDR3aa: CASSLGLTTHNEQFF
j_gene: TRBJ2-1; abundance: -; v_gene: TRBV7-9; CDR3aa: CASSQKGDGYNEQFF
j_gene: TRBJ1-2; abundance: -; v_gene: TRBV7-9; CDR3aa: CASSRGQAPDGYTF
j_gene: TRBJ2-1; abundance: -; v_gene: TRBV5-4; CDR3aa: CASNPPGNEQFF
j_gene: TRBJ1-2; abundance: -; v_gene: TRBV6-5; CDR3aa: CASRHDRAYGYTF
j_gene: TRBJ2-7; abundance: -; v_gene: TRBV28; CDR3aa: CASRQRAGTGDEQYF
j_gene: TRBJ2-3; abundance: -; v_gene: TRBV19; CDR3aa: CASSFAQGASTDTQYF
j_gene: TRBJ2-5; abundance: -; v_gene: TRBV7-6; CDR3aa: CASSLSHQETQYF
j_gene: TRBJ2-3; abundance: -; v_gene: TRBV15; CDR3aa: CATSRDFGLAPTSTDTQYF
j_gene: TRBJ1-5; abundance: -; v_gene: TRBV12-2; CDR3aa: CASRLENRDRGSDQPQHF
j_gene: TRBJ2-7; abundance: few; v_gene: TRBV7-3; CDR3aa: CASSLGGQGGEQYF
j_gene: TRBJ2-3; abundance: -; v_gene: TRBV3-1/TRBV3-2; CDR3aa: CASSRGLVAGGLTDTQYF
j_gene: TRBJ2-1; abundance: few; v_gene: TRBV27; CDR3aa: CASSFRGNYEQFF
j_gene: TRBJ2-1; abundance: -; v_gene: TRBV27; CDR3aa: CASSTSGSNEQFF
j_gene: TRBJ1-5; abundance: -; v_gene: TRBV19; CDR3aa: CASSIEWRSYSNQPQHF
j_gene: TRBJ1-2; abundance: -; v_gene: TRBV10-3; CDR3aa: CAARPGGDIYGYTF
j_gene: TRBJ2-5; abundance: -; v_gene: TRBV3-1/TRBV3-2; CDR3aa: CASSQIVSSDRETQYF
j_gene: TRBJ2-7; abundance: -; v_gene: TRBV5-4; CDR3aa: CASSFGQRSYEQYF
j_gene: TRBJ1-5; abundance: once; v_gene: TRBV28; CDR3aa: CATGTSISNQPQHF
j_gene: TRBJ2-3; abundance: -; v_gene: TRBV28; CDR3aa: CASKGARGADTQYF
j_gene: TRBJ1-1; abundance: -; v_gene: TRBV30; CDR3aa: CAWRVIGGDTEAFF
j_gene: TRBJ1-6; abundance: -; v_gene: TRBV20-1; CDR3aa: CSASASRVIGNSPLHF
j_gene: TRBJ2-2; abundance: -; v_gene: TRBV5-1; CDR3aa: CASSLETTNTGELFF